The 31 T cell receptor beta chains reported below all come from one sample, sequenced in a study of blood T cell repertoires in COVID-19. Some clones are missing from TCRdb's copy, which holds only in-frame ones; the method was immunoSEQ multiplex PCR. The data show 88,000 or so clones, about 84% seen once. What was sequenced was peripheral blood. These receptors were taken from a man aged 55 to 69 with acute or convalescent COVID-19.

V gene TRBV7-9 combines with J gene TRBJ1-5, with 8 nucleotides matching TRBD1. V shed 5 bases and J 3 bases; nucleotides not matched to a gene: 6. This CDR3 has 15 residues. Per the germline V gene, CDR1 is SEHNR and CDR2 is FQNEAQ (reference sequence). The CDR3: CASSNGQGPNQPQHF. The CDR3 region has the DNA TGTGCCAGCAGCAATGGACAGGGACCCAATCAGCCCCAGCATTTT.

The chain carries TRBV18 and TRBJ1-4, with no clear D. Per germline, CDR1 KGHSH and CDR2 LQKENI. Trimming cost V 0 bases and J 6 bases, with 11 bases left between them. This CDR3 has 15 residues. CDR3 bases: TGTGCCAGCTCACCACCGGAGATACATGATGAAAAACTGTTTTTT. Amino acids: CASSPPEIHDEKLFF.

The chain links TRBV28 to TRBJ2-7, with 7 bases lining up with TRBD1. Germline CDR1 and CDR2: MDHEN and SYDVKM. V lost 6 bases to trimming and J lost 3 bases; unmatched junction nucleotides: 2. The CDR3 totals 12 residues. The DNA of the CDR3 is TGTGCCAGCAGGGACAGGATCTACGAGCAGTACTTC. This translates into CASRDRIYEQYF.

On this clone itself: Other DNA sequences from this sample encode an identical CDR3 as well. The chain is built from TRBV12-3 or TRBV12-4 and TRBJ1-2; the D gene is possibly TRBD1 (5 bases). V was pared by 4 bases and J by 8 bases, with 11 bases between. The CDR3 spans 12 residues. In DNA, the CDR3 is TGTGCCAGCAGTTATCGGGGGTACGGCTACACCTTC. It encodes CASSYRGYGYTF.

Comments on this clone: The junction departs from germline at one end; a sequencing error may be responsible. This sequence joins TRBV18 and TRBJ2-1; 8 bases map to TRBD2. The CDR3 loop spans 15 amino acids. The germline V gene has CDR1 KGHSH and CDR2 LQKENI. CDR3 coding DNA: TGTGCCAGCTCGCCACTAGCGGAGCCCTACAATGAGCAGTTCTTC. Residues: CASSPLAEPYNEQFF.

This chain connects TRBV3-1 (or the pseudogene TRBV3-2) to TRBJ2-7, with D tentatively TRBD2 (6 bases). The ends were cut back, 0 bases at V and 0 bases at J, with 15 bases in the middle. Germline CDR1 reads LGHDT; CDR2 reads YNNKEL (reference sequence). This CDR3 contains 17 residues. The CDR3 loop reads CASSQDIERETSYEQYF. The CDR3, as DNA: TGTGCCAGCAGCCAAGATATAGAACGGGAGACCTCCTACGAGCAGTACTTC.

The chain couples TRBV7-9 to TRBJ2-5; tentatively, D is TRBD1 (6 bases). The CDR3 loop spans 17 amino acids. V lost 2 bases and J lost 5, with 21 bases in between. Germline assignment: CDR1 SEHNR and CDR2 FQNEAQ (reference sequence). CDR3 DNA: TGTGCCAGCAGCTTAACAGTGGGTGGATCCCAGGGGGAGACCCAGTACTTC. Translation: CASSLTVGGSQGETQYF. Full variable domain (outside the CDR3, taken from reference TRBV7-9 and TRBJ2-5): DTGVSQNPRHKITKRGQNVTFRCDPISEHNRLYWYRQTLGQGPEFLTYFQNEAQLEKSRLLSDRFSAERPKGSFSTLEIQRTEQGDSAMYLCASSLTVGGSQGETQYFGPGTRLLVL.

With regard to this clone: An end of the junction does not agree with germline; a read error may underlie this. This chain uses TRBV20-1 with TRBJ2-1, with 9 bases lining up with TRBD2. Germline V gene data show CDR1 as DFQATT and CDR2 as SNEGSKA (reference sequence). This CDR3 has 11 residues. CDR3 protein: CSAAPAGGSIF. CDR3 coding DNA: TGCAGTGCCGCTCCAGCGGGAGGCTCGATCTTC.

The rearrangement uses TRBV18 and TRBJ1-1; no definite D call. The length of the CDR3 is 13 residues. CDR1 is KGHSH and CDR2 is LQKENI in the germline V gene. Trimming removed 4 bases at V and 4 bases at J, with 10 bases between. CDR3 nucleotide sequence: TGTGCCAGCTCACAGCGGGGTGCCACTGAAGCTTTCTTT. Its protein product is CASSQRGATEAFF.

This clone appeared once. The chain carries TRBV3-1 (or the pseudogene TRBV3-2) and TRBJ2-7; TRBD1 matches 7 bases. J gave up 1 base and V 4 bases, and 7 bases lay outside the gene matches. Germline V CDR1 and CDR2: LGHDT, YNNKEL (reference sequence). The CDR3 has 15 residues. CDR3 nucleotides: TGTGCCAGCAGCCGAAGAGGGGGACAGTCCTACGAGCAGTACTTC. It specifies CASSRRGGQSYEQYF.

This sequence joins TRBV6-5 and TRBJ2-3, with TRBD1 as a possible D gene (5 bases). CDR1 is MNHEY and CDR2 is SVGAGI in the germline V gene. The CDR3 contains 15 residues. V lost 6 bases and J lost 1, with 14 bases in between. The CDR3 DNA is TGTGCCAGCAGCCTAGACAGCGCCCGCACAGATACGCAGTATTTT. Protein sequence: CASSLDSARTDTQYF.

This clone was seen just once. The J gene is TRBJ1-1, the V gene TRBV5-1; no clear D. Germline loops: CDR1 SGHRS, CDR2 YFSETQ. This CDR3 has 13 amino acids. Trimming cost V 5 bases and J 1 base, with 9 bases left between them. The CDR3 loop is CASRSDKNTEAFF. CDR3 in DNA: TGCGCCAGCAGGTCTGACAAGAACACTGAAGCTTTCTTT.

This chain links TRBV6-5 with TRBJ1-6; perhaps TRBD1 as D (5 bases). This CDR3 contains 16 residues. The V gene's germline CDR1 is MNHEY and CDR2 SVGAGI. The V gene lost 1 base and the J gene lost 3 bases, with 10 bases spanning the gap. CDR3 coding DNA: TGTGCCAGCAGTTACTACAGGACCCTCTATAATTCACCCCTCCACTTT. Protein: CASSYYRTLYNSPLHF.

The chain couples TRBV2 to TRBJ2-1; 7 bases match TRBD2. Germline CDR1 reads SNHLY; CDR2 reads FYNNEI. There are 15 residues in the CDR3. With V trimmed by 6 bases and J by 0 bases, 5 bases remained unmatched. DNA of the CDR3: TGTGCCAGCAGAGAGACTAGCCACTCCTACAATGAGCAGTTCTTC. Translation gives CASRETSHSYNEQFF.

The CDR3 DNA follows: TGTGCCAGCAGCCAAGCAGGGGCGCGCGAGCAGTACTTC. Translated: CASSQAGAREQYF. V is TRBV14 and J is TRBJ2-7; a possible D gene is TRBD1 (6 bases). The CDR3 totals 13 residues. The ends were cut back, 1 base at V and 6 bases at J, with 10 bases in the middle. Germline CDR1 is SGHDN and CDR2 is FVKESK.

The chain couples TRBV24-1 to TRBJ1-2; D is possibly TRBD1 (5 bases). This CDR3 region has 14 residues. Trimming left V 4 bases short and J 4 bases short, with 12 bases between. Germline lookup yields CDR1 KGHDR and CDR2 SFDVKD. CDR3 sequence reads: CATSDHDSVYGYTF. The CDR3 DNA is TGTGCCACCAGTGACCACGACAGCGTCTATGGCTACACCTTC.

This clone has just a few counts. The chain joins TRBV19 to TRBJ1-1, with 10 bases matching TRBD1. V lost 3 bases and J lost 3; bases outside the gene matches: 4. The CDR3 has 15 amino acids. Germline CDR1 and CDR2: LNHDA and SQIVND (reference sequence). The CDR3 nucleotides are TGTGCCAGTAGTATCTGGGGGACAGGGGACACTGAAGCTTTCTTT. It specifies CASSIWGTGDTEAFF. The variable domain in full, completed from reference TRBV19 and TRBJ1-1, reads DGGITQSPKYLFRKEGQNVTLSCEQNLNHDAMYWYRQDPGQGLRLIYYSQIVNDFQKGDIAEGYSVSREKKESFPLTVTSAQKNPTAFYLCASSIWGTGDTEAFFGQGTRLTVV.

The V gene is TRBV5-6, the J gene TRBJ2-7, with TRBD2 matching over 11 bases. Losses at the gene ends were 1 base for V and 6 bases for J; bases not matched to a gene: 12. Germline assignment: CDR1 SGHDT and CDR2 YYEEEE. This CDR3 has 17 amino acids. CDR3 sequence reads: CASSLTPTSGRRGEQYF. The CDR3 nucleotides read TGTGCCAGCAGCTTGACTCCCACTAGCGGGAGACGAGGCGAGCAGTACTTC. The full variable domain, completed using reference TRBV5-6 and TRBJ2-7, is DAGVTQSPTHLIKTRGQQVTLRCSPKSGHDTVSWYQQALGQGPQFIFQYYEEEERQRGNFPDRFSGHQFPNYSSELNVNALLLGDSALYLCASSLTPTSGRRGEQYFGPGTRLTVT.

The CDR3 region is CATSDLSEQFF. CDR3 sequence (DNA): TGTGCCACCAGTGATTTAAGCGAGCAGTTCTTC. The chain has TRBV24-1 and TRBJ2-1, with no clear D. With 1 base removed from V and 10 bases from J, the gap between germline ends came to 4 bases. This CDR3 contains 11 residues. Germline-derived CDR1 and CDR2 are KGHDR and SFDVKD.

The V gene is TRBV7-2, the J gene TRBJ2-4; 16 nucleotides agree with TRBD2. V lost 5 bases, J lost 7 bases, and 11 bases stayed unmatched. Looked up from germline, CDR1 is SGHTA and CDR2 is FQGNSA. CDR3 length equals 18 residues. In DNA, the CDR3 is TGTGCCAGCAGCCCAAGTGGGGGACTAGCGGGAGGGACGAACATTCAGTACTTC. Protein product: CASSPSGGLAGGTNIQYF. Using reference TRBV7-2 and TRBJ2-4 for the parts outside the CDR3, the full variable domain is GAGVSQSPSNKVTEKGKDVELRCDPISGHTALYWYRQSLGQGLEFLIYFQGNSAPDKSGLPSDRFSAERTGGSVSTLTIQRTQQEDSAVYLCASSPSGGLAGGTNIQYFGAGTRLSVL.

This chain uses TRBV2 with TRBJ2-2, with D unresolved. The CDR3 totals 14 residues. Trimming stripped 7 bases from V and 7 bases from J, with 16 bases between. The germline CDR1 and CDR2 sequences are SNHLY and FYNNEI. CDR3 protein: CASTPSRSDGELFF. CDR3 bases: TGTGCCAGCACCCCGAGCAGGTCCGACGGGGAGCTGTTTTTT.

For the CDR3, the DNA is TGTGCCAGCTCACCGGAGGTGAGGAGTGAGCAGTTCTTC. It codes for CASSPEVRSEQFF. The V call is TRBV18, the J call TRBJ2-1; D perhaps matches TRBD2 (5 bases). The CDR3 extends over 13 amino acids. Looked up from germline, CDR1 is KGHSH and CDR2 is LQKENI. Trimming stripped 3 bases from V and 9 bases from J, with 12 bases between.

CDR3 sequence reads: CASSIDREYYGYTF. The CDR3 DNA reads TGTGCCAGTAGTATCGACAGGGAGTACTATGGCTACACCTTC. V is TRBV19 and J is TRBJ1-2; TRBD1 matches 7 bases. The CDR3 loop spans 14 amino acids. J gave up 3 bases and V 3 bases, and 4 bases lay outside the gene matches. Germline CDR1 reads LNHDA; CDR2 reads SQIVND (reference sequence).

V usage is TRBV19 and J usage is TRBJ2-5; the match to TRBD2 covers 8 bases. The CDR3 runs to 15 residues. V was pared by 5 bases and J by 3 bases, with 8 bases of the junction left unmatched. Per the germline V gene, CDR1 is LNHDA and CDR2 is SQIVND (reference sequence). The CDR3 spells CASSFAGLVEETQYF. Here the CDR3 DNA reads TGTGCCAGTAGTTTCGCGGGACTAGTTGAAGAGACCCAGTACTTC.

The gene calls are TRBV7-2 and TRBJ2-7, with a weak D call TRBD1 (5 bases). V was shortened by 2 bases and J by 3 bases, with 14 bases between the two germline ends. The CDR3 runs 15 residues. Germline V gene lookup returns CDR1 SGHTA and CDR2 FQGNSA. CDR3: CASSLIGQGFYEQYF. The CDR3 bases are TGTGCCAGCAGCTTAATAGGGCAGGGCTTCTACGAGCAGTACTTC.

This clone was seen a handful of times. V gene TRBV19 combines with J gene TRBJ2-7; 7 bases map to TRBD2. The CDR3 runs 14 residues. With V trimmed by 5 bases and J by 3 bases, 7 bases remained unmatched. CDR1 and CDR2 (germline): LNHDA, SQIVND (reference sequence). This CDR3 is CASSPQASGYEQYF. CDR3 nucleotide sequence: TGTGCCAGTAGTCCCCAGGCTAGCGGCTACGAGCAGTACTTC.

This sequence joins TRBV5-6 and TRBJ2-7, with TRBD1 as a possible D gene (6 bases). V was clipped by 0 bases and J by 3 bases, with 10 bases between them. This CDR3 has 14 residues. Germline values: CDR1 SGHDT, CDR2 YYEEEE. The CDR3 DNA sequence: TGTGCCAGCAGCTTGGACAGGGTACACTACGAGCAGTACTTC. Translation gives CASSLDRVHYEQYF.

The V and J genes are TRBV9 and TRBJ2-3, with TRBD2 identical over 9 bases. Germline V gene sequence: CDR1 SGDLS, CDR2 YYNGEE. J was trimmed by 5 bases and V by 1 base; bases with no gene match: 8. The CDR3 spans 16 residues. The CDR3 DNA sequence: TGTGCCAGCAGCGTATCGGCGGGAGGGCTTCAAGATACGCAGTATTTT. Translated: CASSVSAGGLQDTQYF.

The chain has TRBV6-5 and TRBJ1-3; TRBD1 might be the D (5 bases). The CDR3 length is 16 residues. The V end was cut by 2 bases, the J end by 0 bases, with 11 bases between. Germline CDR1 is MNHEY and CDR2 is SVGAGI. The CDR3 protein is CASSYTRQTSGNTIYF. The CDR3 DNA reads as TGTGCCAGCAGTTACACACGACAGACCTCTGGAAACACCATATATTTT.

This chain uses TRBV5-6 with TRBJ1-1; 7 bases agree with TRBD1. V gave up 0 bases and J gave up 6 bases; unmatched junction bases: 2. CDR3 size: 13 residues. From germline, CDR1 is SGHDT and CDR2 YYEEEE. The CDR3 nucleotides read TGTGCCAGCAGCTTGGTCAGGGGGGCTGAAGCTTTCTTT. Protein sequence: CASSLVRGAEAFF.

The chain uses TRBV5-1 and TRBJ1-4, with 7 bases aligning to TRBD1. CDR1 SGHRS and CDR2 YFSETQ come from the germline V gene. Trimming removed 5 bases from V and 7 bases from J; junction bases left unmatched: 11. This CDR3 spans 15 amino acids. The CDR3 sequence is CASRPTTGVGEKLFF. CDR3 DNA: TGCGCCAGCAGACCAACTACAGGGGTGGGTGAAAAACTGTTTTTT.